The 4 T cell receptor beta chains below come from one sample, sequenced in a study of blood T cell repertoires in COVID-19. Sequenced by immunoSEQ multiplex PCR; TCRdb stores in-frame clones only, minus some. The table shows 250,000 to 300,000 clones, with roughly 91% occurring only once. The sample was PBMCs or T cells enriched from blood (not recorded which). These receptors all stem from a woman between 40 and 55 years old with acute COVID-19.

The chain combines TRBV7-2 with TRBJ2-1; 7 nucleotides align to TRBD2. In germline, CDR1 is SGHTA, CDR2 FQGNSA. The CDR3 length is 12 residues. Unmatched junction bases numbered 7, after V lost 4 bases and J lost 13 bases. CDR3 amino acids: CASSYHGGIQFF. CDR3 sequence (DNA): TGTGCCAGCAGCTACCACGGGGGGATACAGTTCTTC.

V usage is TRBV24-1 and J usage is TRBJ2-2, with D tentatively TRBD2 (5 bases). V was clipped by 0 bases and J by 6 bases, with 13 bases between them. CDR3 length: 16 amino acids. CDR1 is KGHDR and CDR2 is SFDVKD in the germline V gene. CDR3 nucleotide sequence: TGTGCCACCAGTGATTTGTCCGGGGAGAGTCCCGGGGAGCTGTTTTTT. Translated: CATSDLSGESPGELFF.

This chain joins TRBV2 and TRBJ2-5, with 9 bases lining up with TRBD2. The CDR3 is 14 amino acids. Germline V CDR1 and CDR2: SNHLY, FYNNEI. V lost 5 bases to trimming and J lost 7 bases; unmatched junction nucleotides: 8. The CDR3 spells CASSLRGGGGTQYF. The DNA of the CDR3 is TGTGCCAGCAGTCTACGCGGGGGGGGAGGGACCCAGTACTTC.

The chain combines TRBV7-2 with TRBJ2-3; 9 nucleotides line up with TRBD2. Germline values: CDR1 SGHTA, CDR2 FQGNSA. The CDR3 has 17 amino acids. The J segment lost 3 bases and the V segment lost 3 bases, leaving 10 bases of the junction unmatched. The CDR3 spells CASSFWGTSRPTDTQYF. The CDR3 DNA reads as TGTGCCAGCAGCTTTTGGGGGACTAGCCGTCCTACAGATACGCAGTATTTT.